This TCR beta chain was identified during a study of T cells in narcolepsy. Whole-study results and caveats: Reportedly, autoreactive clonotypes were serially detected in patients' blood but not controls'.

Clones were sequenced by immunoSEQ multiplex PCR, and TCRdb holds only the in-frame ones, with some missing. The repertoire includes about 40,000 clones, approximately 89% of them detected once, and roughly 1.2% sits in the top ten. V lost 3 bases, J lost 1 base, and 9 bases lay in between. The V gene's germline CDR1 is MDHEN and CDR2 SYDVKM. The CDR3 totals 14 residues. Concerning this clone itself: Antigen unknown.

V and J are TRBV28 and TRBJ1-2, with D unresolved. The specimen was CD45RA- memory CD4+ T cells from PBMCs. The receptor's source is a human donor with narcolepsy. The CDR3 is CASSLAAINYGYTF. DNA for the CDR3: TGTGCCAGCAGTTTGGCAGCAATTAACTATGGCTACACCTTC.